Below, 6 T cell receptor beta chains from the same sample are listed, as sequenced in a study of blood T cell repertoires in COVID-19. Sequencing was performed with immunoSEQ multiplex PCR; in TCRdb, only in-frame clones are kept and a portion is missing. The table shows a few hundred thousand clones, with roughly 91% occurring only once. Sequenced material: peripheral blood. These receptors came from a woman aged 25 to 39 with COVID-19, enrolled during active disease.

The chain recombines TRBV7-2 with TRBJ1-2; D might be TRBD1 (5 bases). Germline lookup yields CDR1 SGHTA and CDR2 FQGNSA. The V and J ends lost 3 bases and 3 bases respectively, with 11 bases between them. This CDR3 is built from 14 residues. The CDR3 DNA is TGTGCCAGCAGCTTGGGACTATACGACTATGGCTACACCTTC. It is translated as CASSLGLYDYGYTF. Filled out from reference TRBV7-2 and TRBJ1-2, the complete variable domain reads GAGVSQSPSNKVTEKGKDVELRCDPISGHTALYWYRQSLGQGLEFLIYFQGNSAPDKSGLPSDRFSAERTGGSVSTLTIQRTQQEDSAVYLCASSLGLYDYGYTFGSGTRLTVV.

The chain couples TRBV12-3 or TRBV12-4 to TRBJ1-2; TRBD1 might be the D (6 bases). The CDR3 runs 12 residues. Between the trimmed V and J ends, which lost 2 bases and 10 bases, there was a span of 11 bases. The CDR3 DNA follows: TGTGCCAGCAGTTTACAGGGGAACGACTACACCTTC. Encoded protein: CASSLQGNDYTF.

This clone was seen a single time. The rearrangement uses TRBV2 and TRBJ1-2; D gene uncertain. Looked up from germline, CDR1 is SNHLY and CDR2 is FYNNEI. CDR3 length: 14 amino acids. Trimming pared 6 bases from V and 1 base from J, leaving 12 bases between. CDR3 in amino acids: CASRAEAVNYGYTF. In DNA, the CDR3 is TGTGCCAGCAGGGCGGAGGCCGTTAACTATGGCTACACCTTC.

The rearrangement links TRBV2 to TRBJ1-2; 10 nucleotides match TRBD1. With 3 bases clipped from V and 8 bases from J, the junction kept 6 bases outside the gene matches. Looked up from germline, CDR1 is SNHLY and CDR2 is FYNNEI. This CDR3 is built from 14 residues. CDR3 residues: CASSERDRGSGYTF. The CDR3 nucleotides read TGTGCCAGCAGTGAGAGGGACAGGGGTAGCGGCTACACCTTC. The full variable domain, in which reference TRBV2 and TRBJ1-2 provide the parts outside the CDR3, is EPEVTQTPSHQVTQMGQEVILRCVPISNHLYFYWYRQILGQKVEFLVSFYNNEISEKSEIFDDQFSVERPDGSNFTLKIRSTKLEDSAMYFCASSERDRGSGYTFGSGTRLTVV.

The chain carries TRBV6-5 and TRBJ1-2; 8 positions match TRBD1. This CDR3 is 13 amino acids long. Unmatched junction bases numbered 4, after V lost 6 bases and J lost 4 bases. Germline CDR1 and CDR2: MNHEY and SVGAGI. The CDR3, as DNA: TGTGCCAGCAGGATGGGACAGGCCTATGGCTACACCTTC. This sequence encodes CASRMGQAYGYTF.

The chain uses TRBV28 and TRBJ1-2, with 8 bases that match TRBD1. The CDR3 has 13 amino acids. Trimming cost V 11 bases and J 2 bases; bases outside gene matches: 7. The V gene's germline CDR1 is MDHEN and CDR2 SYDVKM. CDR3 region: CALQGGRNYGYTF. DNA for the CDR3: TGTGCCTTACAGGGGGGGAGGAACTATGGCTACACCTTC.